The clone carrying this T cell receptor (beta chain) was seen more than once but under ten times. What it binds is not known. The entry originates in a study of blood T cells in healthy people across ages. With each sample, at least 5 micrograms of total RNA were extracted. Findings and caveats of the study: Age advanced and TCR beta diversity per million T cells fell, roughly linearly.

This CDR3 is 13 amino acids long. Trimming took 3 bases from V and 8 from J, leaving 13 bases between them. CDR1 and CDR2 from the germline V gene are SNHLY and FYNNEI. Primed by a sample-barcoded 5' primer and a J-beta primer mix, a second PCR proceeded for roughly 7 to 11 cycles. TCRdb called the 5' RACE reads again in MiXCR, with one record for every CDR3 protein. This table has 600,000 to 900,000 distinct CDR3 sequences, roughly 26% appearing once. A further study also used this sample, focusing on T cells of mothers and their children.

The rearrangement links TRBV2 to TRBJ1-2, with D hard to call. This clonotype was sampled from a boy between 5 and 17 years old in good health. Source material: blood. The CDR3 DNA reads TGTGCCAGCAGTGAGGCTCTAATCCAGGGCTACACCTTC. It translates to CASSEALIQGYTF.